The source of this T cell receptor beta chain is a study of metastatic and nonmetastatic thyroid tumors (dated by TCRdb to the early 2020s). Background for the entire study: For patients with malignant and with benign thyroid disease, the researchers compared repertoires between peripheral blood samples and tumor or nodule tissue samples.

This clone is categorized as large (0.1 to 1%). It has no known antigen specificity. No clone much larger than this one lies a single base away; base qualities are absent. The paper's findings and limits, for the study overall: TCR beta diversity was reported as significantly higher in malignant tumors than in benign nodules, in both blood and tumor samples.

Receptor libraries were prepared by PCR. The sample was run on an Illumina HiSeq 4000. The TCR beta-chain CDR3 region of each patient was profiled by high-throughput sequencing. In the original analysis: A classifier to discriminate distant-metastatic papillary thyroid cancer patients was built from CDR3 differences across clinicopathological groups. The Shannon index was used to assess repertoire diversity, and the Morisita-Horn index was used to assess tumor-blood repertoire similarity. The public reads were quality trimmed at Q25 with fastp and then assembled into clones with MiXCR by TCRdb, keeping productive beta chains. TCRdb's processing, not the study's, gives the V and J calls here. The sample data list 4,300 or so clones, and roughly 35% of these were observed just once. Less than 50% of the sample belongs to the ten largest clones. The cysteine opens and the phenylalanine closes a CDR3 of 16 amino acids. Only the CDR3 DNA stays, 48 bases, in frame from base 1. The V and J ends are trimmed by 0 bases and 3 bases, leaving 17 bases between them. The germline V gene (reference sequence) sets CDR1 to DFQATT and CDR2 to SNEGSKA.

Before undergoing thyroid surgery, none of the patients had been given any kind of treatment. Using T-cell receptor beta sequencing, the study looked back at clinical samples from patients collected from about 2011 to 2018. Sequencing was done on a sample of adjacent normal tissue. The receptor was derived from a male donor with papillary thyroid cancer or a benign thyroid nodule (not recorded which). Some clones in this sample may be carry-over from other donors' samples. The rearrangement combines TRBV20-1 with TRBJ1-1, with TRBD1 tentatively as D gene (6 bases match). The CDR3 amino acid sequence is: CSARDQGTHSDTEAFF. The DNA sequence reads TGCAGTGCTAGAGATCAGGGGACCCATTCGGACACTGAAGCTTTCTTT.